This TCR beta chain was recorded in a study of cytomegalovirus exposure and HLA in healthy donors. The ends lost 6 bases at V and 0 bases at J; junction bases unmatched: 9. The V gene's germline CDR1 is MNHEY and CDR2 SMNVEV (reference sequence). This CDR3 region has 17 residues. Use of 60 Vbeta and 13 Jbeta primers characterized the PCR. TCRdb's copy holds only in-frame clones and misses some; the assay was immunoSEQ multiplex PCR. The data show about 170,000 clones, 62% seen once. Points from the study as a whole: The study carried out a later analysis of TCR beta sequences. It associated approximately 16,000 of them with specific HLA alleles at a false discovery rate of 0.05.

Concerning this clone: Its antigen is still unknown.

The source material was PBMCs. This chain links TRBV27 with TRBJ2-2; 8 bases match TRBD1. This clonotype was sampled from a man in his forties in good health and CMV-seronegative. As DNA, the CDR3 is TGTGCCAGCAGACGGACAGGGAGTGTTTCGAACACCGGGGAGCTGTTTTTT. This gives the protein CASRRTGSVSNTGELFF.